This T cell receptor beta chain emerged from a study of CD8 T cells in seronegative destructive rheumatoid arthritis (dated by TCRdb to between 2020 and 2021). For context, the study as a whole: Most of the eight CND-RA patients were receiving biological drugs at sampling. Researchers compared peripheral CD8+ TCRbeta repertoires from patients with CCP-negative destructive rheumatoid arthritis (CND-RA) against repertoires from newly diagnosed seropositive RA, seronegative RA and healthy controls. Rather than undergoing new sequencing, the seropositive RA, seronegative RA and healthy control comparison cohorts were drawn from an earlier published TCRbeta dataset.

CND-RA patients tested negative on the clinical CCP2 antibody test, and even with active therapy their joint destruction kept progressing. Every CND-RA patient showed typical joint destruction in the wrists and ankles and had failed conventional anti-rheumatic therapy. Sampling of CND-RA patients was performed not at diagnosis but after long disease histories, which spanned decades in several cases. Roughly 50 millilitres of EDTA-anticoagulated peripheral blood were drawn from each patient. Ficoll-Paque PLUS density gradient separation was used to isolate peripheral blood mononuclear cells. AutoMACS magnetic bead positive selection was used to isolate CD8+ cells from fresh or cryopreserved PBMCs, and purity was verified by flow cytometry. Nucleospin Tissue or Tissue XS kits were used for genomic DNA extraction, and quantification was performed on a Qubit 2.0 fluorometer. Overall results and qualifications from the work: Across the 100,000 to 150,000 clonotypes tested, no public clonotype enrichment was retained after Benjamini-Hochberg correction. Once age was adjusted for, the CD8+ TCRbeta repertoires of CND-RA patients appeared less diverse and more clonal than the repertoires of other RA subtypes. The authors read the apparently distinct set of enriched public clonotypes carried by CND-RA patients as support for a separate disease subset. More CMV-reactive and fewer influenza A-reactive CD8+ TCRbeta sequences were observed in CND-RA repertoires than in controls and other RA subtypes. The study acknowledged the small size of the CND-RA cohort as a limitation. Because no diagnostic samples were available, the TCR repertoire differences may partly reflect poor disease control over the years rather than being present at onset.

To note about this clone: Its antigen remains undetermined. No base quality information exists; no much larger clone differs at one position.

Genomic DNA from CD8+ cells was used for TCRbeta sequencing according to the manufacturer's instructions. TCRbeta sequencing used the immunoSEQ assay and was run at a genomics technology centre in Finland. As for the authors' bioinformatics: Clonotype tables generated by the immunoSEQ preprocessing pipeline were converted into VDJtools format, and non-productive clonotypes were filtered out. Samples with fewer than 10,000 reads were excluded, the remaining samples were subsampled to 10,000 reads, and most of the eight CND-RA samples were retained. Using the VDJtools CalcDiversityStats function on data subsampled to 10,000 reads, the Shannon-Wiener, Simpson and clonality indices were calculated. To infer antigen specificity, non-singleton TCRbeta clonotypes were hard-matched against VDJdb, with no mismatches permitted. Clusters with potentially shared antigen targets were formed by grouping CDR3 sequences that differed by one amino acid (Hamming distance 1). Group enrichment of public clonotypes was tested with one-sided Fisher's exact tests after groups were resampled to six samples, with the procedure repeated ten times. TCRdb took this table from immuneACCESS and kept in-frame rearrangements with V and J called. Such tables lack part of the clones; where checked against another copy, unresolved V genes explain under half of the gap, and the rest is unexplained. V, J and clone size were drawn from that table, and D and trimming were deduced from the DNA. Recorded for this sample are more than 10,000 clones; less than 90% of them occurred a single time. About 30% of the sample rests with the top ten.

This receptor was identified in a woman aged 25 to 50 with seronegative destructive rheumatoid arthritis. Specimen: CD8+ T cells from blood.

In nucleotide form, the sequence is TGTGCCAGCAGCTTAGAGGGGTGGGACAGAGCCACAGATACGCAGTATTTT. Translated, this is CASSLEGWDRATDTQYF. Recombination linked TRBV7-2 to TRBJ2-3; 7 of the junction bases match TRBD1. The CDR3 runs 17 residues from the cysteine to the phenylalanine. Just CDR3 DNA is preserved here, 51 bases in frame from base 1. The germline V gene encodes CDR1 SGHTA and CDR2 FQGNSA. V loses 1 base at its end and J loses 2 bases; junction bases beyond the gene matches: 9. Where the CDR3 stops, the reference TRBV7-2 and TRBJ2-3 genes take over; the full variable domain is GAGVSQSPSNKVTEKGKDVELRCDPISGHTALYWYRQSLGQGLEFLIYFQGNSAPDKSGLPSDRFSAERTGGSVSTLTIQRTQQEDSAVYLCASSLEGWDRATDTQYFGPGTRLTVL.